The 9 T cell receptor beta chains given below trace back to one sample, sequenced in a study of T-cell reconstitution after alpha-beta-depleted transplantation in children. These receptors lack a known antigen. TCRbeta library preparation incorporated unique molecular identifiers. MiXCR, run by TCRdb on the PCR reads, gives a single entry per CDR3 protein. This sample has about 300,000 distinct CDR3 sequences, with 6.5% to 9% found just once. The study, taken as a whole, reports: Newly produced T cells mostly accounted for T-cell counts and diversity one year post-transplant.

The sequences come from peripheral blood, collected 360 days after TCRalphabeta/CD19-depleted stem cell transplant. The receptor source for this set is a female patient between 2 and 15 years old who had a stem cell transplant for Fanconi anemia, so the T cells may come from the graft donor.

In its sample, this clonotype was seen many times. The chain uses TRBV20-1 and TRBJ2-5, with D uncertain. CDR1 and CDR2 from the germline V gene are DFQATT and SNEGSKA (reference sequence). The CDR3 extends over 12 amino acids. Trimming removed 3 bases from V and 0 bases from J, with 5 bases in between. CDR3 region: CSARGYQETQYF. DNA of the CDR3: TGCAGTGCTAGGGGGTACCAAGAGACCCAGTACTTC.

This clonotype turned up a few times. The rearrangement links TRBV9 to TRBJ1-3, with D possibly being TRBD1 (5 bases). CDR3 length: 15 residues. The germline V and J ends were trimmed by 0 bases and 4 bases, with 11 bases remaining between them. Germline-derived CDR1 and CDR2 are SGDLS and YYNGEE. CDR3 sequence reads: CASSVATGIGNTIYF. CDR3 DNA: TGTGCCAGCAGCGTAGCTACAGGAATAGGAAACACCATATATTTT. The full variable domain, its missing parts supplied by reference TRBV9 and TRBJ1-3, is DSGVTQTPKHLITATGQRVTLRCSPRSGDLSVYWYQQSLDQGLQFLIQYYNGEERAKGNILERFSAQQFPDLHSELNLSSLELGDSALYFCASSVATGIGNTIYFGEGSWLTVV.

The V call is TRBV9, the J call TRBJ2-2; D is ambiguous. Germline loops: CDR1 SGDLS, CDR2 YYNGEE. The CDR3 length is 13 residues. Trimming left V 0 bases short and J 5 bases short, with 5 bases between. CDR3 in amino acids: CASSVAPTGELFF. DNA for the CDR3: TGTGCCAGCAGCGTAGCTCCGACCGGGGAGCTGTTTTTT.

This clonotype showed up just a few times. V usage is TRBV7-9 and J usage is TRBJ2-3; TRBD2 aligns across 8 bases. Germline CDR1 is SEHNR and CDR2 is FQNEAQ (reference sequence). Trimming took 6 bases from V and 6 from J; bases not matched to a gene: 8. The CDR3 totals 14 residues. For the CDR3, the DNA is TGTGCCAGCAGGAAACGGGAGGGCCGGGATACGCAGTATTTT. Translated: CASRKREGRDTQYF.

The table lists this clonotype with many counts. V gene TRBV25-1 combines with J gene TRBJ2-1; no definite D call. The CDR3 covers 14 residues. The germline gives CDR1 MGHDK, CDR2 SYGVNS. With 4 bases removed from V and 6 bases from J, the gap between germline ends came to 13 bases. The CDR3 nucleotides are TGTGCCAGCAGTGTGGCGGCTTCTGGCAATGAGCAGTTCTTC. Its translation: CASSVAASGNEQFF.

V is TRBV20-1 and J is TRBJ2-1; 12 nucleotides match TRBD2. J gave up 5 bases and V 3 bases, and 11 bases lay outside the gene matches. The CDR3 extends over 17 amino acids. From germline, CDR1 is DFQATT and CDR2 SNEGSKA (reference sequence). The CDR3 is CSASIRLAGVLHNEQFF. The CDR3 DNA reads as TGCAGTGCTAGCATTAGACTAGCGGGAGTTTTGCACAATGAGCAGTTCTTC.

The J gene is TRBJ1-1, the V gene TRBV6-2 or TRBV6-3; 10 bases fit TRBD1. This CDR3 comprises 16 residues. Germline V gives CDR1 MNHEY, CDR2 SVGEGT. Trimming cost V 0 bases and J 4 bases; bases outside gene matches: 5. The CDR3 nucleotides are TGTGCCAGCAGTTACTCAGCCTGGACAGGGGGCACTGAAGCTTTCTTT. Translated: CASSYSAWTGGTEAFF.

The chain has TRBV10-3 and TRBJ2-3, with 8 positions matching TRBD2. The length of the CDR3 is 15 residues. Germline lookup yields CDR1 ENHRY and CDR2 SYGVKD. The J segment lost 10 bases and the V segment lost 0 bases, leaving 9 bases of the junction unmatched. CDR3 in amino acids: CAISESTGGASAQYF. The CDR3 DNA is TGTGCCATCAGTGAGTCGACCGGGGGGGCCAGCGCGCAGTATTTT.

The rearrangement uses TRBV10-3 and TRBJ2-6; tentatively, D is TRBD1 (5 bases). V was shortened by 3 bases and J by 2 bases, with 5 bases between the two germline ends. Germline loops: CDR1 ENHRY, CDR2 SYGVKD. The CDR3 runs to 14 residues. CDR3 amino acids: CAISDRAGANVLTF. CDR3 bases: TGTGCCATCAGTGACAGGGCTGGGGCCAACGTCCTGACTTTC.